Shown below are 14 T cell receptor beta chains from a single sample sequenced in a study of blood T cell repertoires in COVID-19. Sequencing used immunoSEQ multiplex PCR; TCRdb keeps in-frame clones, though not all of them. The sample has about 71,000 clones; about four fifths are singletons. The sample taken for sequencing was peripheral blood. Receptor source: an elderly woman with acute or convalescent COVID-19.

The chain employs TRBV7-2 and TRBJ2-1, with D possibly TRBD2 on 5 matching bases. Germline V CDR1 and CDR2: SGHTA, FQGNSA. The V end was cut by 2 bases, the J end by 6 bases, with 11 bases between. This CDR3 comprises 14 residues. For the CDR3, the DNA is TGTGCCAGCAGCTTACGAGGGAGAAGCAATGAGCAGTTCTTC. Translating gives CASSLRGRSNEQFF.

The chain recombines TRBV15 with TRBJ2-1; 8 nucleotides align to TRBD2. Germline values: CDR1 LNHNV, CDR2 YYDKDF (reference sequence). The CDR3 is made up of 14 amino acids. The V and J ends lost 3 bases and 6 bases, in that order; junction bases with no gene match: 4. This CDR3 is CATSRLGLVNEQFF. The CDR3 coding sequence is TGTGCCACCAGCAGGCTGGGACTAGTCAATGAGCAGTTCTTC.

In this sample, this clone is medium-sized (0.01 to 0.1%). This chain's CDR3 is CATPDRGRRGYTF. The DNA for the CDR3 is TGTGCCACCCCCGACAGGGGGCGACGGGGCTACACCTTC. The V gene is TRBV19, the J gene TRBJ1-2; 10 positions agree with TRBD1. The CDR3 totals 13 residues. The junction had 10 bases not matched to a gene; V was cut back by 10 bases and J by 8 bases. CDR1 LNHDA and CDR2 SQIVND come from the germline V gene (reference sequence).

The chain carries TRBV7-2 and TRBJ1-1, with 9 bases identical to TRBD1. Germline V gives CDR1 SGHTA, CDR2 FQGNSA. The ends lost 5 bases at V and 5 bases at J; junction bases unmatched: 6. The CDR3 contains 14 residues. The CDR3 DNA sequence: TGTGCCAGCAGCCTGACAGGGGGGAGGACTGAAGCTTTCTTT. This codes for CASSLTGGRTEAFF. The full variable domain, in which reference TRBV7-2 and TRBJ1-1 provide the parts outside the CDR3, is GAGVSQSPSNKVTEKGKDVELRCDPISGHTALYWYRQSLGQGLEFLIYFQGNSAPDKSGLPSDRFSAERTGGSVSTLTIQRTQQEDSAVYLCASSLTGGRTEAFFGQGTRLTVV.

The chain joins TRBV28 to TRBJ2-7, with 11 positions matching TRBD2. CDR3 size: 17 residues. The germline V gene encodes CDR1 MDHEN and CDR2 SYDVKM. V gave up 6 bases and J gave up 0 bases; unmatched junction bases: 10. The CDR3 reads CASRPPPGLADSYEQYF. The CDR3, as DNA: TGTGCCAGCAGACCTCCCCCGGGACTAGCGGACTCCTACGAGCAGTACTTC.

The CDR3 protein is CASTPDRVTYEQYF. CDR3 nucleotide sequence: TGTGCCAGCACTCCGGACAGGGTAACCTACGAGCAGTACTTC. This chain connects TRBV6-5 to TRBJ2-7, with 8 bases identical to TRBD1. Trimming took 7 bases from V and 2 from J; bases not matched to a gene: 7. Germline CDR1 reads MNHEY; CDR2 reads SVGAGI. The CDR3 has 14 residues.

The genes are TRBV7-6 and TRBJ1-1; D gene ambiguous. V lost 3 bases and J 3 bases, leaving 17 bases between the germline ends. Germline V CDR1 and CDR2: SGHVS, FNYEAQ. This CDR3 is built from 16 residues. CDR3 sequence: CASSFGVTTGYTEAFF. In nucleotides, the CDR3 is TGTGCCAGCAGCTTTGGAGTTACAACTGGCTACACTGAAGCTTTCTTT.

The J gene is TRBJ1-2, the V gene TRBV6-5; a possible D gene is TRBD1 (6 bases). CDR1 and CDR2 from the germline V gene are MNHEY and SVGAGI. Trimming left V 6 bases short and J 0 bases short, with 8 bases between. This CDR3 spans 13 amino acids. CDR3: CASRTGANYGYTF. DNA of the CDR3: TGTGCCAGCAGGACAGGAGCTAACTATGGCTACACCTTC.

V gene TRBV2 combines with J gene TRBJ2-5; no firm D call. The CDR3 sequence is 11 residues long. The ends were cut back, 7 bases at V and 5 bases at J, with 8 bases in the middle. The germline gives CDR1 SNHLY, CDR2 FYNNEI. Written as DNA, the CDR3 is TGTGCCAGCATTACTCGGGAGACCCAGTACTTC. Its protein is CASITRETQYF.

The rearrangement uses TRBV10-3 and TRBJ2-7; tentatively, D is TRBD2 (6 bases). There are 16 residues in the CDR3. Trimming cost V 3 bases and J 3 bases, with 18 bases left between them. From germline, CDR1 is ENHRY and CDR2 SYGVKD. Here the CDR3 reads CAISDRGSGGGYEQYF. The CDR3 nucleotides read TGTGCCATCAGTGATCGCGGTAGCGGAGGAGGCTACGAGCAGTACTTC.

The gene calls are TRBV7-9 and TRBJ2-7, with 7 bases that match TRBD1. The CDR3 covers 16 residues. Germline V gene sequence: CDR1 SEHNR, CDR2 FQNEAQ (reference sequence). The V segment lost 1 base and the J segment 0 bases; nucleotides outside the gene matches: 6. The CDR3 protein is CASSLVGTVSSYEQYF. The CDR3 DNA sequence: TGTGCCAGCAGCTTAGTCGGGACAGTGAGCTCCTACGAGCAGTACTTC.

The chain employs TRBV7-8 and TRBJ1-5, with 8 bases fitting TRBD1. J lost 3 bases, V lost 1 base, and 8 bases had no gene match. From germline, CDR1 is SGHVS and CDR2 FQNEAQ. The CDR3 length is 17 residues. The CDR3 nucleotides are TGTGCCAGCAGCTTAGGGGCAGGGGGCTTGAACAATCAGCCCCAGCATTTT. Translation gives CASSLGAGGLNNQPQHF.

The chain's CDR3 is CASSIAGGVTGELFF. CDR3 coding DNA: TGTGCCAGCAGCATAGCGGGAGGCGTGACCGGGGAGCTGTTTTTT. The J gene is TRBJ2-2, the V gene TRBV5-4; TRBD2 agrees at 10 bases. Per germline, CDR1 SGHNT and CDR2 YYREEE (reference sequence). Unmatched junction bases numbered 5, after V lost 4 bases and J lost 5 bases. The CDR3 totals 15 residues.

The table lists this clone with a count of one. V and J are TRBV9 and TRBJ2-1, with 7 bases fitting TRBD2. The germline V gene encodes CDR1 SGDLS and CDR2 YYNGEE. The CDR3 runs to 15 residues. With 4 bases clipped from V and 4 bases from J, the junction kept 8 bases outside the gene matches. The CDR3, as DNA: TGTGCCAGCAGCAGACGACTAGCAGTTTACAATGAGCAGTTCTTC. It is translated as CASSRRLAVYNEQFF.